This T cell receptor beta chain was retrieved from a study of blood T cell repertoires in COVID-19. This clone has a single count. Authors' analysis steps: By means of reference gene primer amplification, nucleated cell counts were estimated. Profiling relied on immunoSEQ multiplex PCR, and the TCRdb table lists in-frame clones only, not all of them. V and J calls plus clone size are reproduced from that table; the DNA served to infer D and trimming. The sample has some 180,000 clones, more than 75% seen once. V shed 5 bases, J shed 9 bases, and the junction held 6 bases outside the gene matches. Germline CDR1 and CDR2: SEHNR and FQNEAQ (reference sequence). The CDR3 runs 12 residues.

This clonotype was sampled from a woman in her fifties or sixties with active or convalescent COVID-19. The rearrangement joins TRBV7-9 to TRBJ1-1; TRBD1 matches 7 bases. Sequencing was performed on peripheral blood. CDR3: CASSDPTGKAFF. CDR3 coding DNA: TGTGCCAGCAGCGACCCGACAGGGAAAGCTTTCTTT.